This entry lists 10 T cell receptor beta chains sequenced from one sample in a study of blood T cell repertoires in COVID-19. Some clones are missing from TCRdb's copy, which holds only in-frame ones; the method was immunoSEQ multiplex PCR. The table lists about 350,000 clones, about nine tenths of them singletons. Sample: PBMCs or T cells enriched from blood (not recorded which). The source of these receptors is a woman in her 30s who had been exposed to COVID-19.

This chain joins TRBV28 and TRBJ1-4, with D perhaps TRBD1 (5 bases). V was trimmed by 6 bases and J by 4 bases, leaving 12 bases between them. The V gene's germline CDR1 is MDHEN and CDR2 SYDVKM. The CDR3 runs 14 residues. The CDR3 reads CASRTGGINEKLFF. The CDR3 DNA follows: TGTGCCAGCAGAACGGGGGGGATTAATGAAAAACTGTTTTTT. Looking up the rest from reference TRBV28 and TRBJ1-4 gives the full variable domain: DVKVTQSSRYLVKRTGEKVFLECVQDMDHENMFWYRQDPGLGLRLIYFSYDVKMKEKGDIPEGYSVSREKKERFSLILESASTNQTSMYLCASRTGGINEKLFFGSGTQLSVL.

V usage is TRBV7-2 and J usage is TRBJ2-7, with D possibly matching TRBD2 (6 bases). Germline V lookup: CDR1 SGHTA, CDR2 FQGNSA. V lost 5 bases and J lost 3, with 20 bases in between. This CDR3 is 16 amino acids long. CDR3 in DNA: TGTGCCAGCAGCGGAGGGGCGGGTAGCTTGCGCTACGAGCAGTACTTC. Translating gives CASSGGAGSLRYEQYF.

J is TRBJ2-1 and V is TRBV19, with 10 bases lining up with TRBD2. The CDR3 length is 15 residues. V was clipped by 4 bases and J by 5 bases; unmatched bases: 5. The germline gives CDR1 LNHDA, CDR2 SQIVND (reference sequence). The CDR3 region is CASSKIAGGDNEQFF. CDR3 DNA: TGTGCCAGTAGTAAGATAGCGGGAGGAGACAATGAGCAGTTCTTC.

The V call is TRBV6-5, the J call TRBJ2-7, with D perhaps TRBD2 (5 bases). Trimming removed 6 bases at V and 3 bases at J, with 9 bases between. The germline V gene encodes CDR1 MNHEY and CDR2 SVGAGI. CDR3 size: 12 residues. The CDR3 DNA is TGTGCCAGCAGGGGCGGAGGCTACGAGCAGTACTTC. It is translated as CASRGGGYEQYF.

The J gene is TRBJ2-7, the V gene TRBV28; 12 positions match TRBD2. CDR1 MDHEN and CDR2 SYDVKM come from the germline V gene. The CDR3 is 15 amino acids. J lost 6 bases, V lost 4 bases, and 7 bases had no gene match. CDR3 DNA: TGTGCCAGCAGTTCCTCTAGCGGGAGGGCCTTCGAGCAGTACTTC. Translating gives CASSSSSGRAFEQYF.

This chain links TRBV15 with TRBJ1-6; 10 nucleotides line up with TRBD1. From germline, CDR1 is LNHNV and CDR2 YYDKDF (reference sequence). The CDR3 sequence is 13 residues long. Trimming cost V 5 bases and J 9 bases; bases outside gene matches: 1. The CDR3 DNA reads as TGTGCCACCAGCGGGGACAGGGGTTCACCCCTCCACTTT. Protein product: CATSGDRGSPLHF.

The chain is built from TRBV6-5 and TRBJ2-7; TRBD2 might be the D (5 bases). This CDR3 has 11 residues. V lost 7 bases and J lost 7, with 11 bases in between. Per germline, CDR1 MNHEY and CDR2 SVGAGI. The CDR3 loop reads CASNHPGEQYF. As DNA, the CDR3 is TGTGCCAGCAACCACCCGGGGGAGCAGTACTTC.

This chain uses TRBV5-1 with TRBJ1-6; 11 nucleotides agree with TRBD1. The V gene end was trimmed by 5 bases and the J gene end by 8 bases; junction bases not matched to a gene: 9. The germline gives CDR1 SGHRS, CDR2 YFSETQ. The CDR3 loop spans 16 amino acids. CDR3 DNA: TGCGCCAGCAGTGCCGTCGGACAGGGGGCTTATTCACCCCTCCACTTT. Translated, it gives CASSAVGQGAYSPLHF.

The V gene is TRBV6-5, the J gene TRBJ1-1; 9 bases are a match to TRBD1. Germline assignment: CDR1 MNHEY and CDR2 SVGAGI. V shed 8 bases, J shed 1 base, and the junction held 8 bases outside the gene matches. The CDR3 is made up of 15 amino acids. In DNA form, the CDR3 reads TGTGCCAGCCTACAGGGGGCGGCCGGGAACACTGAAGCTTTCTTT. This sequence encodes CASLQGAAGNTEAFF.

The CDR3 is CASGRGLRYGYTF. DNA for the CDR3: TGTGCCAGCGGAAGGGGGCTACGGTATGGCTACACCTTC. The V gene is TRBV2, the J gene TRBJ1-2; 7 nucleotides agree with TRBD1. Germline assignment: CDR1 SNHLY and CDR2 FYNNEI. Trimming cost V 8 bases and J 5 bases; bases outside gene matches: 8. The CDR3 has 13 residues.